The 22 T cell receptor beta chains given below trace back to one sample, sequenced in a study of cytomegalovirus exposure and HLA in healthy donors. This PCR relied on a set of 60 Vbeta primers and 13 Jbeta primers. Some clones are missing from TCRdb's copy, which holds only in-frame ones; the method was immunoSEQ multiplex PCR. The sample includes about 200,000 clones, approximately 78% of them seen just once. Sequenced input: PBMCs. All receptors come from a woman aged 50 to 60 in good health and CMV-seropositive.

This chain joins TRBV28 and TRBJ2-3; D ambiguous. This CDR3 comprises 13 residues. Germline-derived CDR1 and CDR2 are MDHEN and SYDVKM. The V end was cut by 7 bases, the J end by 0 bases, with 8 bases between. CDR3 coding DNA: TGTGCCAGCACCGTCTCTAGCACAGATACGCAGTATTTT. Encoded protein: CASTVSSTDTQYF.

The V gene is TRBV28, the J gene TRBJ1-2; 7 nucleotides match TRBD1. In germline, CDR1 is MDHEN, CDR2 SYDVKM. The CDR3 has 14 amino acids. Unmatched junction bases numbered 5, after V lost 7 bases and J lost 0 bases. CDR3 protein: CASITGDTNYGYTF. For the CDR3, the DNA is TGTGCCAGCATTACAGGGGATACTAACTATGGCTACACCTTC.

The chain employs TRBV28 and TRBJ2-7, with 9 bases fitting TRBD1. Trimming cost V 6 bases and J 5 bases; bases outside gene matches: 5. The CDR3 spans 13 residues. Germline V gene sequence: CDR1 MDHEN, CDR2 SYDVKM. The CDR3 DNA reads as TGTGCCAGCAGCCTGGGACAGGGCCACGAGCAGTACTTC. Translating it yields CASSLGQGHEQYF.

J is TRBJ1-6 and V is TRBV5-1; D perhaps matches TRBD1 (6 bases). The CDR3 contains 14 residues. Germline V gene sequence: CDR1 SGHRS, CDR2 YFSETQ. Trimming left V 0 bases short and J 7 bases short, with 8 bases between. The CDR3 region has the DNA TGCGCCAGCAGCTTGGCCAGGGGCAATTCACCCCTCCACTTT. Translating it yields CASSLARGNSPLHF. Filled out from reference TRBV5-1 and TRBJ1-6, the complete variable domain reads KAGVTQTPRYLIKTRGQQVTLSCSPISGHRSVSWYQQTPGQGLQFLFEYFSETQRNKGNFPGRFSGRQFSNSRSEMNVSTLELGDSALYLCASSLARGNSPLHFGNGTRLTVT.

V is TRBV9 and J is TRBJ2-2; perhaps TRBD1 as D (5 bases). This CDR3 is 13 amino acids long. V was cut by 0 bases and J by 8 bases, with 8 bases left in between. Germline values: CDR1 SGDLS, CDR2 YYNGEE. CDR3 nucleotides: TGTGCCAGCAGCGTAGGGTCAGGGGGGGAGCTGTTTTTT. This codes for CASSVGSGGELFF.

This clone has just one count. This CDR3 reads CASSLTGGLGQPQHF. The CDR3 DNA is TGTGCCAGCAGTTTAACAGGGGGTCTCGGGCAGCCCCAGCATTTT. The J gene is TRBJ1-5, the V gene TRBV28; 8 bases fit TRBD1. Germline CDR1 reads MDHEN; CDR2 reads SYDVKM. CDR3 length: 15 residues. J gave up 7 bases and V 2 bases, and 7 bases lay outside the gene matches.

The chain uses TRBV28 and TRBJ1-2; TRBD1 matches at 8 bases. The V and J ends lost 1 base and 2 bases, in that order; junction bases with no gene match: 9. The CDR3 is 17 residues long. Germline V CDR1 and CDR2: MDHEN, SYDVKM. In DNA form, the CDR3 reads TGTGCCAGCAGTTTATCTTCAGGGGGCTTACTAAACTATGGCTACACCTTC. It codes for CASSLSSGGLLNYGYTF.

This clone turned up a few times. This chain uses TRBV28 with TRBJ2-7, with D perhaps matching TRBD1 (6 bases). Trimming removed 5 bases from V and 5 bases from J, with 13 bases in between. Per the germline V gene, CDR1 is MDHEN and CDR2 is SYDVKM. The CDR3 totals 13 residues. The CDR3: CASSLLGAHEQYF. CDR3 coding DNA: TGTGCCAGCAGTCTACTGGGGGCCCACGAGCAGTACTTC.

The genes are TRBV28 and TRBJ1-6; D is perhaps TRBD1 (5 bases). The CDR3 totals 14 residues. Trimming took off 5 bases at V and 8 bases at J, with 13 bases between the two ends. From germline, CDR1 is MDHEN and CDR2 SYDVKM. CDR3 residues: CASSRQQKYSPLHF. The CDR3 DNA reads as TGTGCCAGCAGTCGACAGCAAAAGTATTCACCCCTCCACTTT.

CDR3 protein: CASSLYKGPYEQYF. The CDR3, as DNA: TGTGCCAGCAGCTTATATAAGGGGCCCTACGAGCAGTACTTC. The chain has TRBV7-9 and TRBJ2-5; D is perhaps TRBD1 (5 bases). Near its end, the DNA agrees better with TRBJ2-7, so the J call may be wrong. This CDR3 is built from 14 residues. Per the germline V gene, CDR1 is SEHNR and CDR2 is FQNEAQ (reference sequence).

The chain has TRBV29-1 and TRBJ1-5, with 9 bases identical to TRBD1. CDR3 size: 13 residues. Germline V gene sequence: CDR1 SQVTM, CDR2 ANQGSEA. The trim removed 4 bases at V and 4 bases at J, leaving 2 bases unmatched. The CDR3 loop reads CSVVGTGNQPQHF. The CDR3 DNA reads TGCAGCGTTGTTGGGACAGGGAATCAGCCCCAGCATTTT.

This clone has a handful of counts. This chain links TRBV5-1 with TRBJ1-2, with unresolved D. The V end lost 0 bases, the J end lost 4 bases, and 13 bases lay between the germline ends. The CDR3 runs to 15 residues. Germline assignment: CDR1 SGHRS and CDR2 YFSETQ. The CDR3 here is CASSLDEQSLYGYTF. CDR3 coding DNA: TGCGCCAGCAGCTTGGATGAACAGAGTCTCTATGGCTACACCTTC. The variable domain in full, completed from reference TRBV5-1 and TRBJ1-2, reads KAGVTQTPRYLIKTRGQQVTLSCSPISGHRSVSWYQQTPGQGLQFLFEYFSETQRNKGNFPGRFSGRQFSNSRSEMNVSTLELGDSALYLCASSLDEQSLYGYTFGSGTRLTVV.

The rearrangement uses TRBV4-1 and TRBJ2-1; 9 positions agree with TRBD1. Germline V gene data show CDR1 as MGHRA and CDR2 as YSYEKL. This CDR3 contains 15 residues. J gave up 7 bases and V 4 bases, and 8 bases lay outside the gene matches. CDR3 nucleotide sequence: TGCGCCAGCAGCCTAACCGGGACAGGGAAGAATGAGCAGTTCTTC. This sequence encodes CASSLTGTGKNEQFF.

The V and J genes are TRBV6-4 and TRBJ2-1; tentatively, D is TRBD1 (7 bases). From germline, CDR1 is MRHNA and CDR2 SNTAGT. This CDR3 contains 16 residues. The V end lost 5 bases, the J end lost 5 bases, and 19 bases lay between the germline ends. The CDR3 loop is CASSYEGQGGHNEQFF. Written as DNA, the CDR3 is TGTGCCAGCAGTTACGAGGGGCAGGGGGGACACAATGAGCAGTTCTTC.

V is TRBV5-1 and J is TRBJ2-5; TRBD2 matches at 7 bases. This CDR3 comprises 16 residues. Unmatched junction bases numbered 6, after V lost 0 bases and J lost 1 base. Germline CDR1 reads SGHRS; CDR2 reads YFSETQ. The DNA of the CDR3 is TGCGCCAGCAGCTTGGTTTCGGGGAGGGCCCAAGAGACCCAGTACTTC. Its protein product is CASSLVSGRAQETQYF.

This clone has only a few counts. The chain employs TRBV4-3 and TRBJ1-3, with TRBD1 as a possible D gene (6 bases). V was shortened by 3 bases and J by 1 base, with 10 bases between the two germline ends. The CDR3 extends over 15 amino acids. In germline, CDR1 is LGHNA, CDR2 YSLEER. The CDR3 coding sequence is TGCGCCAGCAGCCAGGGACACTCTTCTGGAAACACCATATATTTT. Amino acids: CASSQGHSSGNTIYF.

Remarks on this clone: Within the sample, other DNA sequences also encode this same CDR3. The V call is TRBV15, the J call TRBJ2-6; 8 bases are shared with TRBD1. The CDR3 totals 15 residues. Looked up from germline, CDR1 is LNHNV and CDR2 is YYDKDF (reference sequence). The V segment lost 6 bases and the J segment 1 base; nucleotides outside the gene matches: 2. CDR3 in amino acids: CATSTGGSGANVLTF. The CDR3, as DNA: TGTGCCACCAGTACAGGGGGGTCTGGGGCCAACGTCCTGACTTTC.

Written as DNA, the CDR3 is TGTGCCAGCACAAGACAGGGGCCAGATACGCAGTATTTT. Translated, it gives CASTRQGPDTQYF. The chain recombines TRBV2 with TRBJ2-3, with TRBD1 identical over 8 bases. The germline CDR1 and CDR2 sequences are SNHLY and FYNNEI. The CDR3 contains 13 residues. V gave up 7 bases and J gave up 4 bases; unmatched junction bases: 4.

The V and J genes are TRBV5-1 and TRBJ2-3, with 11 bases that match TRBD2. The CDR3 is 16 amino acids. V shed 2 bases and J 3 bases; nucleotides not matched to a gene: 5. Germline V gene lookup returns CDR1 SGHRS and CDR2 YFSETQ. Written as DNA, the CDR3 is TGCGCCAGCAGCTTACTAGCGGGAGTTAGTACAGATACGCAGTATTTT. Translated, it gives CASSLLAGVSTDTQYF.

The chain recombines TRBV25-1 with TRBJ2-1, with 9 bases identical to TRBD2. The CDR3 covers 16 residues. Germline loops: CDR1 MGHDK, CDR2 SYGVNS. V lost 4 bases to trimming and J lost 7 bases; unmatched junction nucleotides: 11. The CDR3 coding sequence is TGTGCCAGCAGTGCGGCTAGCGGGGAGGTTAGAAATGAGCAGTTCTTC. Its translation is CASSAASGEVRNEQFF.

The genes are TRBV10-3 and TRBJ1-2; 12 positions match TRBD1. V shed 5 bases and J 8 bases; nucleotides not matched to a gene: 12. CDR3 length: 16 amino acids. CDR1 and CDR2 (germline): ENHRY, SYGVKD. The CDR3 bases are TGTGCCATCAGTTTCGCCGGGACAGGGGGCGCGGAAGGCTACACCTTC. Protein sequence: CAISFAGTGGAEGYTF.

V usage is TRBV4-1 and J usage is TRBJ2-5, with TRBD2 identical over 8 bases. The V gene end was trimmed by 1 base and the J gene end by 11 bases; junction bases not matched to a gene: 9. CDR1 and CDR2 from the germline V gene are MGHRA and YSYEKL. The CDR3 spans 14 residues. In DNA, the CDR3 is TGCGCCAGCAGCCAAGTAGGGTCGGGGGGGGAGCAGTACTTC. Protein sequence: CASSQVGSGGEQYF.